The 19 T cell receptor beta chains given below trace back to one sample, sequenced in a study of identical twins. MiXCR, run by TCRdb on the 5' RACE reads, gives a single entry per CDR3 protein. The sample consists of about 460,000 distinct CDR3 sequences, over 12% of them appearing once. These data were likewise used in another study, on yellow fever vaccine responses in identical twins.

Sequences were obtained from CD4+ T cells sorted from blood. The receptors derive from a woman younger than 35 in good health.

This rearrangement joins TRBV12-3 or TRBV12-4 to TRBJ2-1; TRBD2 aligns across 10 bases. The trim removed 6 bases at V and 7 bases at J, leaving 9 bases unmatched. The CDR3 spans 15 residues. The CDR3 reads CASRLKLAGNNEQFF. The DNA of the CDR3 is TGTGCCAGCAGACTCAAACTAGCGGGGAATAATGAGCAGTTCTTC.

This clonotype came up a few times. This chain joins TRBV7-9 and TRBJ2-3; tentatively, D is TRBD2 (6 bases). Trimming took off 4 bases at V and 4 bases at J, with 18 bases between the two ends. The CDR3 sequence is 16 residues long. Germline-derived CDR1 and CDR2 are SEHNR and FQNEAQ (reference sequence). The CDR3 DNA is TGTGCCAGCAGCTCCCCCGAAGGAGGGCCCTCAGATACGCAGTATTTT. Protein: CASSSPEGGPSDTQYF.

The count of this clonotype is one. V and J are TRBV29-1 and TRBJ2-1; 10 bases map to TRBD2. V was pared by 6 bases and J by 10 bases, with 12 bases of the junction left unmatched. The V gene's germline CDR1 is SQVTM and CDR2 ANQGSEA. This CDR3 is 14 amino acids long. CDR3 amino acids: CSVIAGGVVGEQFF. The DNA for the CDR3 is TGCAGCGTCATAGCGGGAGGAGTTGTGGGGGAGCAGTTCTTC.

In this sample, this clonotype turned up many times. The rearrangement links TRBV5-1 to TRBJ1-4; D call uncertain. V lost 3 bases and J 1 base, leaving 7 bases between the germline ends. This CDR3 comprises 14 residues. CDR1 and CDR2 (germline): SGHRS, YFSETQ. The DNA of the CDR3 is TGCGCCAGCAGCTGGGAAGGAACTAATGAAAAACTGTTTTTT. As protein: CASSWEGTNEKLFF.

The rearrangement links TRBV18 to TRBJ2-7; 7 nucleotides match TRBD1. The germline V gene encodes CDR1 KGHSH and CDR2 LQKENI. CDR3 length: 15 residues. V dropped 2 bases and J dropped 3; count of bases not matched to a gene: 7. CDR3 sequence: CASSPNRGGLYEQYF. The CDR3 DNA reads TGTGCCAGCTCACCAAACAGGGGTGGACTCTACGAGCAGTACTTC. The full variable domain, its missing parts supplied by reference TRBV18 and TRBJ2-7, is NAGVMQNPRHLVRRRGQEARLRCSPMKGHSHVYWYRQLPEEGLKFMVYLQKENIIDESGMPKERFSAEFPKEGPSILRIQQVVRGDSAAYFCASSPNRGGLYEQYFGPGTRLTVT.

This clonotype was counted only a few times. V and J are TRBV20-1 and TRBJ2-1, with D possibly TRBD2 on 6 matching bases. The CDR3 extends over 15 amino acids. Per germline, CDR1 DFQATT and CDR2 SNEGSKA (reference sequence). With 8 bases removed from V and 16 bases from J, the gap between germline ends came to 33 bases. Here the CDR3 reads CSSIIRLASLRDRFF. For the CDR3, the DNA is TGCAGTTCAATCATCCGCCTAGCGTCACTGAGGGATCGATTCTTC.

The rearrangement uses TRBV7-2 and TRBJ2-5, with 9 bases matching TRBD2. This CDR3 region has 15 residues. CDR1 is SGHTA and CDR2 is FQGNSA in the germline V gene. V trimming: 5 bases; J trimming: 5 bases; junction bases outside the gene matches: 9. The CDR3 loop is CASSPRSGSGETQYF. The CDR3 coding sequence is TGTGCCAGCAGCCCCCGTAGCGGGAGCGGGGAGACCCAGTACTTC.

This clonotype was counted only a few times. The chain uses TRBV20-1 and TRBJ1-4; no clear D gene. The CDR3 has 13 residues. V shed 6 bases and J shed 11 bases, with 19 bases lying between them. In germline, CDR1 is DFQATT, CDR2 SNEGSKA (reference sequence). The CDR3 DNA reads as TGCAGTGCGCCCGACTCACCTACGGGGAAACTGTTTTTT. Protein sequence: CSAPDSPTGKLFF.

The V call is TRBV28, the J call TRBJ2-7, with a possible D match to TRBD2 (7 bases). The CDR3 contains 15 residues. CDR1 and CDR2 from the germline V gene are MDHEN and SYDVKM. V lost 5 bases, J lost 1 base, and 15 bases lay in between. The CDR3: CASSRGDTGSYEQYF. CDR3 DNA sequence: TGTGCCAGCAGTCGGGGGGACACTGGTTCCTACGAGCAGTACTTC.

This clonotype has more than one count but fewer than ten. V and J are TRBV2 and TRBJ2-7; D possibly corresponds to TRBD2 (5 bases). V was trimmed by 7 bases and J by 0 bases, leaving 13 bases between them. The CDR3 contains 14 residues. Germline V gives CDR1 SNHLY, CDR2 FYNNEI. CDR3 sequence (DNA): TGTGCCAGCACGGAGGAGTACGTCTCCTACGAGCAGTACTTC. Its protein is CASTEEYVSYEQYF.

The chain carries TRBV12-5 and TRBJ2-1; D is ambiguous. Germline-derived CDR1 and CDR2 are LGHNT and FRNRAP. The CDR3 sequence is 13 residues long. Trimming took 4 bases from V and 2 from J, leaving 6 bases between them. The CDR3 loop reads CASGSYPYNEQFF. As DNA, the CDR3 is TGTGCTAGTGGTTCCTACCCCTACAATGAGCAGTTCTTC.

This chain uses TRBV7-2 with TRBJ2-5, with TRBD1 matching 8 bases. V dropped 5 bases and J dropped 4; count of bases not matched to a gene: 9. Germline-derived CDR1 and CDR2 are SGHTA and FQGNSA. The CDR3 is 15 amino acids. The CDR3 region has the DNA TGTGCCAGCAGCGCCTCAGGGGGCGCGTTAGAGACCCAGTACTTC. The encoded protein is CASSASGGALETQYF.

This clonotype was picked up a small number of times. The genes are TRBV20-1 and TRBJ1-1; TRBD1 is a possible D gene (6 bases). V shed 5 bases and J shed 4 bases, with 17 bases lying between them. There are 14 residues in the CDR3. CDR1 and CDR2 (germline): DFQATT, SNEGSKA (reference sequence). The CDR3 DNA reads as TGCAGTGCTTACGTACAGGGTTTCGGCACTGAAGCTTTCTTT. Encoded protein: CSAYVQGFGTEAFF.

The count of this clonotype is one. The rearrangement uses TRBV28 and TRBJ1-2; TRBD1 matches at 7 bases. The CDR3 contains 11 residues. Germline V gene sequence: CDR1 MDHEN, CDR2 SYDVKM. The V and J ends lost 6 bases and 10 bases, in that order; junction bases with no gene match: 5. The CDR3 nucleotides are TGTGCCAGCAGCCCCGACAGGGCCTACACCTTC. Translating gives CASSPDRAYTF.

This chain links TRBV11-3 with TRBJ2-1; tentatively, D is TRBD1 (5 bases). This CDR3 comprises 16 residues. The germline V gene encodes CDR1 SGHNT and CDR2 YENEEA. V was trimmed by 1 base and J by 4 bases, leaving 14 bases between them. Written as DNA, the CDR3 is TGTGCCAGCAGCTTAGCTATGCAGGGAAGGTACAATGAGCAGTTCTTC. The encoded protein is CASSLAMQGRYNEQFF.

V gene TRBV6-1 combines with J gene TRBJ2-7; 9 bases map to TRBD1. J was trimmed by 7 bases and V by 6 bases; bases with no gene match: 13. The length of the CDR3 is 15 residues. Germline values: CDR1 MNHNS, CDR2 SASEGT. DNA for the CDR3: TGTGCCAGCAGCCACAGGGGGCGCGAGGTTAAAGAGCAGTACTTC. It codes for CASSHRGREVKEQYF.

There are many counts of this clonotype. The gene calls are TRBV6-6 and TRBJ2-7; no clear D. Germline CDR1 and CDR2: MNHNY and SVGAGI (reference sequence). Deletions cut 2 bases from V and 12 bases from J, with 11 bases between. This CDR3 is 11 amino acids long. CDR3 amino acids: CASSYMAVWYF. The CDR3, as DNA: TGTGCCAGCAGTTACATGGCGGTCTGGTACTTC.

This clonotype has a handful of counts. The V call is TRBV15, the J call TRBJ2-5, with D perhaps given as TRBD1 or TRBD2 (6 bases each). Germline lookup yields CDR1 LNHNV and CDR2 YYDKDF (reference sequence). V was shortened by 0 bases and J by 5 bases, with 10 bases between the two germline ends. This CDR3 is built from 14 residues. Here the CDR3 DNA reads TGTGCCACCAGCAGAGATGGGGGGCGGGAGACCCAGTACTTC. Its protein is CATSRDGGRETQYF.

This clonotype was seen a few times. This chain connects TRBV7-2 to TRBJ2-1; 9 bases align to TRBD2. This CDR3 is built from 14 residues. In germline, CDR1 is SGHTA, CDR2 FQGNSA. The V segment lost 3 bases and the J segment 9 bases; nucleotides outside the gene matches: 6. The CDR3 protein is CASSFWGGGAEQFF. CDR3 in DNA: TGTGCCAGCAGCTTTTGGGGCGGGGGGGCTGAGCAGTTCTTC.